This T cell receptor (beta chain) was sequenced during a study of blood T cell repertoires in COVID-19. For the study at large: Acute and convalescent COVID-19 samples came from the United States, Italy and Spain. From T cells, B-cell-depleted T cells, or PBMCs came the material, which was cDNA or gDNA.

Losses at the gene ends were 1 base for V and 2 bases for J; bases not matched to a gene: 5. CDR3 length equals 16 residues. Looked up from germline, CDR1 is LGHDT and CDR2 is YNNKEL (reference sequence). In the authors' workflow: The assay estimated nucleated cells by amplifying reference gene primers. Some clones are missing from TCRdb's copy, which holds only in-frame ones; the method was immunoSEQ multiplex PCR. That table is the source of V, J and clone size, and D and trimming were worked out from the DNA. This table has under 250,000 clones, about 91% appearing once. Cohorts were determined from participant-reported clinical history.

The chain uses TRBV3-1 (or the pseudogene TRBV3-2) and TRBJ2-3, with 8 bases lining up with TRBD1. The sequencing input was PBMCs or T cells enriched from blood (not recorded which). The clonotype was recovered from a woman in her 30s with acute COVID-19. For the CDR3, the DNA is TGTGCCAGCAGCCAAGTAGGGACAGGAGACACAGATACGCAGTATTTT. Translated: CASSQVGTGDTDTQYF.